The 2 T cell receptor beta chains reported below all come from one sample, sequenced in a study of T cell changes during pregnancy in multiple sclerosis. Profiled with immunoSEQ multiplex PCR; TCRdb holds only in-frame clones, not every one. In the table there are over 60,000 clones, over 75% of which are singletons. Sample: CD4+ T cells from peripheral blood mononuclear cells, taken in the third trimester of pregnancy. These TCRs come from a female donor in good health, enrolled as a control in a pregnancy study.

The chain carries TRBV11-3 and TRBJ1-2; D is unclear. The CDR3 runs 14 residues. From germline, CDR1 is SGHNT and CDR2 YENEEA. V was cut by 2 bases and J by 8 bases, with 15 bases left in between. The DNA for the CDR3 is TGTGCCAGCAGCTTAAACGGTAACGGTCGCGGCTACACCTTC. Residues: CASSLNGNGRGYTF.

CDR3 nucleotides: TGTGCCAGCAGCTTAGTCCCCCTCGAGCAGTACTTC. Its protein is CASSLVPLEQYF. This chain uses TRBV7-2 with TRBJ2-7; D not resolved. The V gene's germline CDR1 is SGHTA and CDR2 FQGNSA. The CDR3 is 12 residues long. V lost 1 base to trimming and J lost 6 bases, with 7 bases between them.